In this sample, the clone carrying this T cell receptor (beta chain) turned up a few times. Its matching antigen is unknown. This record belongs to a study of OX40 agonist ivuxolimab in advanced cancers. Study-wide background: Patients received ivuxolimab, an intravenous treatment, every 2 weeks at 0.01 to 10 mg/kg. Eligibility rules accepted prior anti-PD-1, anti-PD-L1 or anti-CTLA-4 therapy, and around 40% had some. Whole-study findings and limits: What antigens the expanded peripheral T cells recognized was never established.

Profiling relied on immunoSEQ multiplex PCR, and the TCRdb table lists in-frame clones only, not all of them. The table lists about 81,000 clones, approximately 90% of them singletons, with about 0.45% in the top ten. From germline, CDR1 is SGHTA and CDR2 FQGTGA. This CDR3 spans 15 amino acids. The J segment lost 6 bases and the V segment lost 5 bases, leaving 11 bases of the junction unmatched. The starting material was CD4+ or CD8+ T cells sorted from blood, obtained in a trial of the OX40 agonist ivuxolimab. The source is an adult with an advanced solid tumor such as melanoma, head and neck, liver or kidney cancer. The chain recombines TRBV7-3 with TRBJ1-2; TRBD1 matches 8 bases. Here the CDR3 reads CASSPQHWTGNGYTF. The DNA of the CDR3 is TGTGCCAGCAGCCCCCAGCACTGGACAGGGAATGGCTACACCTTC. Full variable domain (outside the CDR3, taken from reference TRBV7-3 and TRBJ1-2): GAGVSQTPSNKVTEKGKYVELRCDPISGHTALYWYRQSLGQGPEFLIYFQGTGAADDSGLPNDRFFAVRPEGSVSTLKIQRTERGDSAVYLCASSPQHWTGNGYTFGSGTRLTVV.